This T cell receptor beta chain was retrieved from a study of T-cell reconstitution after alpha-beta-depleted transplantation in children. Comment on this clonotype: With a much larger clone just one base away, this may be a read error.

This sample's TCRbeta library carried unique molecular identifier barcodes. From the PCR reads, TCRdb called clonotypes with MiXCR, one entry per CDR3 protein. This table has some 200,000 distinct CDR3 sequences, roughly 14% appearing once. This receptor was identified in a human donor who donated a stem cell graft to a child with acute lymphoblastic leukemia. The source was PBMCs from the stem cell graft donor, collected from the stem cell graft.

The CDR3 DNA reads TGTGCCAGCAGCTTACGCGGGGGCTTCTCCTACGAGCAGTGCTTC. Translated: CASSLRGGFSYEQCF. This chain uses TRBV11-3 with TRBJ2-7; a weak D match, TRBD2 (7 bases). CDR1 SGHNT and CDR2 YENEEA come from the germline V gene. This CDR3 region has 15 residues.